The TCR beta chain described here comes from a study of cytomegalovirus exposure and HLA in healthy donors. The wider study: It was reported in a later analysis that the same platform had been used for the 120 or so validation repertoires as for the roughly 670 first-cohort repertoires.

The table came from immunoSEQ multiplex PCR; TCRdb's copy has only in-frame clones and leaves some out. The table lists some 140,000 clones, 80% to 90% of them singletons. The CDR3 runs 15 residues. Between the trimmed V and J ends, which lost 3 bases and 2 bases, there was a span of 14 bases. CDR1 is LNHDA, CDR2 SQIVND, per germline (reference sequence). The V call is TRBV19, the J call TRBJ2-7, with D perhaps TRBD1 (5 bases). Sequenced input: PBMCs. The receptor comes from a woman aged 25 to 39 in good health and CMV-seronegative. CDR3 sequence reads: CASSILFDSPYEQYF. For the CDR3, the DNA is TGTGCCAGTAGTATTCTTTTCGACAGCCCCTACGAGCAGTACTTC.